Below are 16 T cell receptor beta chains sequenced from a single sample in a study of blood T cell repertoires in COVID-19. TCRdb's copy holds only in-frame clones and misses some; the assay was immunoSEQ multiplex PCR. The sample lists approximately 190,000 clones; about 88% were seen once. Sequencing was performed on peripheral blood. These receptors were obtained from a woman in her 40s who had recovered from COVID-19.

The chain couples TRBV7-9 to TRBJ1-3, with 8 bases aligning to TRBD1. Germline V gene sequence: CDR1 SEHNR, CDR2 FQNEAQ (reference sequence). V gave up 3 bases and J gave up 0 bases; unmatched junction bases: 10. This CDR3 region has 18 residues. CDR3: CASSFPRTGLSSGNTIYF. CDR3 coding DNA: TGTGCCAGCAGCTTCCCGCGGACAGGGCTTAGCTCTGGAAACACCATATATTTT.

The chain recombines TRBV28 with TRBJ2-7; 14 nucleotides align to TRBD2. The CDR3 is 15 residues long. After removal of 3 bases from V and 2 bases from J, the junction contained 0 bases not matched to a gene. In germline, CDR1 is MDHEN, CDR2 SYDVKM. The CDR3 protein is CASSLGLAGAYEQYF. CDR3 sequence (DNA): TGTGCCAGCAGTTTGGGACTAGCGGGGGCCTACGAGCAGTACTTC.

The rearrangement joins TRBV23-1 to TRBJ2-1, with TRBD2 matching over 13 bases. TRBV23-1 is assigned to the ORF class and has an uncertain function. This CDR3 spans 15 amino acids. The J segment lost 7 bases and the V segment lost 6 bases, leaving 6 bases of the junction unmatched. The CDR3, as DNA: TGCGCCAGCAGGCGGACTAGCGGGAGTCTAAATGAGCAGTTCTTC. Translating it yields CASRRTSGSLNEQFF.

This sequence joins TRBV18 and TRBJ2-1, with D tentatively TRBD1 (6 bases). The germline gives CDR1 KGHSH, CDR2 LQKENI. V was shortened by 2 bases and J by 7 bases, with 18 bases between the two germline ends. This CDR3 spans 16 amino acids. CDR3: CASSPFAPDRPNEQFF. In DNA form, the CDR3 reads TGTGCCAGCTCACCATTCGCTCCCGACAGGCCTAATGAGCAGTTCTTC.

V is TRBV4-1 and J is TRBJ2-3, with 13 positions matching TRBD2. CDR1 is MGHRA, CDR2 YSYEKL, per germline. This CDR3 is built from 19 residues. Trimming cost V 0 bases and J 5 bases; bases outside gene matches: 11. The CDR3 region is CASSQDATTSGRRIDTQYF. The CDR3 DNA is TGCGCCAGCAGCCAAGATGCCACGACTAGCGGGAGGCGGATAGATACGCAGTATTTT.

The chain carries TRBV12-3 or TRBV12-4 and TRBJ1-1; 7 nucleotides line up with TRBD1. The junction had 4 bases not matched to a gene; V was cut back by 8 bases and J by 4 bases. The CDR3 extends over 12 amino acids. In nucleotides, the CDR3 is TGTGCCAGCTGTCCAGGGGGCACTGAAGCTTTCTTT. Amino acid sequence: CASCPGGTEAFF.

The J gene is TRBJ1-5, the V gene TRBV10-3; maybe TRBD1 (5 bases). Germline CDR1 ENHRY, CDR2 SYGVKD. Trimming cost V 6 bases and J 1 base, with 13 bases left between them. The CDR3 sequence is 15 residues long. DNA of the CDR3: TGTGCCATCAGCGACAGTACGACAAGCAATCAGCCCCAGCATTTT. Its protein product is CAISDSTTSNQPQHF.

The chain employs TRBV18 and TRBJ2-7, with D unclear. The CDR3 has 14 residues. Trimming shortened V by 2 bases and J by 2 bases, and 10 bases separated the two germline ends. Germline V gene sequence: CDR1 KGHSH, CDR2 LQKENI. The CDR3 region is CASSPLDTAYEQYF. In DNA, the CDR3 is TGTGCCAGCTCACCATTGGATACAGCCTACGAGCAGTACTTC.

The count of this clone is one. The CDR3 region has the DNA TGCGCCAGCAGCCAAGATGCCGACAGCTATGGCTACACCTTC. Encoded protein: CASSQDADSYGYTF. V and J are TRBV4-1 and TRBJ1-2, with D possibly TRBD1 on 5 matching bases. CDR1 MGHRA and CDR2 YSYEKL come from the germline V gene. CDR3 length equals 14 residues. V lost 0 bases and J 4 bases, leaving 9 bases between the germline ends.

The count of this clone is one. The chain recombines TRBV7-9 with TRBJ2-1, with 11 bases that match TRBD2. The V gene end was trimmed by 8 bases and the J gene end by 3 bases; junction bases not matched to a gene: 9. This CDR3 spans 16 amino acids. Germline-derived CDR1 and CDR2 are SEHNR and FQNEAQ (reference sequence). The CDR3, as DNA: TGTGCCAGCGGGGCTAGCGGGAGGACGGGCTACAATGAGCAGTTCTTC. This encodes CASGASGRTGYNEQFF. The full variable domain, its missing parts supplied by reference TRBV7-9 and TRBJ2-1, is DTGVSQNPRHKITKRGQNVTFRCDPISEHNRLYWYRQTLGQGPEFLTYFQNEAQLEKSRLLSDRFSAERPKGSFSTLEIQRTEQGDSAMYLCASGASGRTGYNEQFFGPGTRLTVL.

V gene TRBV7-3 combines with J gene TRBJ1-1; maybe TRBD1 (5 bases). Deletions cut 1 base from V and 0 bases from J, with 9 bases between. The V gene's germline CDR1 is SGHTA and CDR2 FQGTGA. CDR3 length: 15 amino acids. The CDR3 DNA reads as TGTGCCAGCAGCTTAATCGGGGGAATGAACACTGAAGCTTTCTTT. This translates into CASSLIGGMNTEAFF.

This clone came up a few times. CDR3 protein: CASSLGDRPTEAFF. The CDR3 nucleotides are TGTGCCAGCAGTTTGGGGGACAGGCCCACTGAAGCTTTCTTT. The V and J genes are TRBV28 and TRBJ1-1; 8 nucleotides line up with TRBD1. Germline assignment: CDR1 MDHEN and CDR2 SYDVKM. V gave up 3 bases and J gave up 4 bases; unmatched junction bases: 4. This CDR3 is 14 amino acids long.

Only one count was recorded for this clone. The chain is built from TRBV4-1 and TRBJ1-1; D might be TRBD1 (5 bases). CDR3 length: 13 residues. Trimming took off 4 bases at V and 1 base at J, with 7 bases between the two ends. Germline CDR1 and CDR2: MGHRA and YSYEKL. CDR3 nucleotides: TGCGCCAGCAGCCTCGACAGGAACACTGAAGCTTTCTTT. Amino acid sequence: CASSLDRNTEAFF.

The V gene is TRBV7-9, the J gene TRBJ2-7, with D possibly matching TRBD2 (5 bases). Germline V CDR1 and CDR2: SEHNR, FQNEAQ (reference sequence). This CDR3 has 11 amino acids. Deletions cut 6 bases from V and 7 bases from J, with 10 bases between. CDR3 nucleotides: TGTGCCAGCAGACTAGGCAGGGAGCAGTACTTC. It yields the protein CASRLGREQYF.

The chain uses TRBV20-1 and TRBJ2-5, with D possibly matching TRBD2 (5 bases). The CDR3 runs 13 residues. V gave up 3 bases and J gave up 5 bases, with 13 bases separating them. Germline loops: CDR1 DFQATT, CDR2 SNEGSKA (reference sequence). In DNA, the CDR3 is TGCAGTGCTAGTTCGGCACAGCGGGAGACCCAGTACTTC. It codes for CSASSAQRETQYF.

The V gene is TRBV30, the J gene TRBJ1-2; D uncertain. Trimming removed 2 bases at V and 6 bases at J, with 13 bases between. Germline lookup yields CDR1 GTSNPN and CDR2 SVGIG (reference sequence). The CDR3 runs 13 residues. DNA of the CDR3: TGTGCCTGGAGTATGAGAGCGGGCAATGGCTACACCTTC. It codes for CAWSMRAGNGYTF. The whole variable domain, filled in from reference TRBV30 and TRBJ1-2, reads SQTIHQWPATLVQPVGSPLSLECTVEGTSNPNLYWYRQAAGRGLQLLFYSVGIGQISSEVPQNLSASRPQDRQFILSSKKLLLSDSGFYLCAWSMRAGNGYTFGSGTRLTVV.